The present T cell receptor (beta chain) was sequenced within a study of blood T cell repertoires in COVID-19. Study summary: T cells, B-cell-depleted T cells, or PBMCs supplied cDNA or gDNA.

In the original analysis: Amplified reference gene primers provided the basis for estimating nucleated cell counts. Profiling relied on immunoSEQ multiplex PCR, and the TCRdb table lists in-frame clones only, not all of them. V, J and clone size were drawn from that table, and D and trimming were deduced from the DNA. Of fewer than 200,000 clones in the sample, approximately 85% were seen once. Unmatched junction bases numbered 10, after V lost 1 base and J lost 5 bases. The CDR3 is 16 amino acids. Germline V gives CDR1 SGHKS, CDR2 YYEKEE (reference sequence). The sequenced material came from peripheral blood. The rearrangement links TRBV5-5 to TRBJ2-5; 8 nucleotides align to TRBD1. This TCR came from an older woman with acute or convalescent COVID-19. This CDR3 reads CASSLQLDRVGETQYF. DNA for the CDR3: TGTGCCAGCAGCTTGCAGCTGGACAGGGTGGGGGAGACCCAGTACTTC.